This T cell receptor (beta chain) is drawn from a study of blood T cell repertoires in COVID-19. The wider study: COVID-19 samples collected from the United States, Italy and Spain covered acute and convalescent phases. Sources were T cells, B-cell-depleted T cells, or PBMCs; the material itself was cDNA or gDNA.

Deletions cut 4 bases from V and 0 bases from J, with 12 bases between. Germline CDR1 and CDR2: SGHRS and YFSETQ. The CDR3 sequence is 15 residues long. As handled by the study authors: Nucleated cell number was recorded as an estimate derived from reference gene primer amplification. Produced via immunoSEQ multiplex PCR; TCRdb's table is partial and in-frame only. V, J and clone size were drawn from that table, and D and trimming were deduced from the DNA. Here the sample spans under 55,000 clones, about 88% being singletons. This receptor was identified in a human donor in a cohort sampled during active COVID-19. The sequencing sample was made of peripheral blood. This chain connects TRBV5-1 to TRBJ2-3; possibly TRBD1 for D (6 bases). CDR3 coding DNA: TGCGCCAGCAGCGCGGACAGCTCTAGCACAGATACGCAGTATTTT. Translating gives CASSADSSSTDTQYF. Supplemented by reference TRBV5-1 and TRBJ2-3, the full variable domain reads KAGVTQTPRYLIKTRGQQVTLSCSPISGHRSVSWYQQTPGQGLQFLFEYFSETQRNKGNFPGRFSGRQFSNSRSEMNVSTLELGDSALYLCASSADSSSTDTQYFGPGTRLTVL.